This T cell receptor beta chain was sequenced in a study of blood T cell repertoires in COVID-19. In the study overall: Sites across the United States, Italy and Spain contributed samples from acute and convalescent COVID-19. Nucleic acid was either cDNA or gDNA, and it came from T cells, B-cell-depleted T cells, or PBMCs.

Original processing notes: Amplification of reference gene primers was used by the study to estimate nucleated cell counts. Clones were sequenced by immunoSEQ multiplex PCR, and TCRdb holds only the in-frame ones, with some missing. V, J and clone size derive from that table, while D and trimming were established from the DNA sequence. The profile shows 75,000 to 100,000 clones, roughly 87% of them singletons. The CDR3 consists of 13 residues. From germline, CDR1 is SGHTA and CDR2 FQGTGA. V gave up 0 bases and J gave up 4 bases, with 6 bases separating them. This clone was seen only once. This sequence originates from a woman aged 80 or over with acute or convalescent COVID-19. Sequences were obtained from peripheral blood. The chain links TRBV7-3 to TRBJ1-1; D is ambiguous. In DNA form, the CDR3 reads TGTGCCAGCAGCTTAACCCCCATCACTGAAGCTTTCTTT. It specifies CASSLTPITEAFF.